The 25 T cell receptor beta chains reported below all come from one sample, sequenced in a study of post-analysis software for immune sequencing data. Findings and caveats of the study: TRBV segments more frequent in patients than in controls numbered several and included TRBV5-6, TRBV5-1 and TRBV20-1.

cDNA libraries for TCR beta contained unique molecular identifiers. Each CDR3 protein gets one entry after TCRdb re-called the PCR reads with MiXCR. The sample lists approximately 360,000 distinct CDR3 sequences; roughly 38% were seen once. These receptors are not linked to any known antigen. Sequencing used blood. These receptors all come from a girl aged 10 to 17 with multiple sclerosis.

The rearrangement joins TRBV5-1 to TRBJ2-4; TRBD2 is a possible D gene (6 bases). The germline CDR1 and CDR2 sequences are SGHRS and YFSETQ. Trimming took 4 bases from V and 1 from J, leaving 12 bases between them. The CDR3 is made up of 15 amino acids. This CDR3 reads CASSGRGGAKNIQYF. In nucleotides, the CDR3 is TGCGCCAGCAGCGGTCGTGGGGGGGCCAAAAACATTCAGTACTTC. Using reference TRBV5-1 and TRBJ2-4 for the parts outside the CDR3, the full variable domain is KAGVTQTPRYLIKTRGQQVTLSCSPISGHRSVSWYQQTPGQGLQFLFEYFSETQRNKGNFPGRFSGRQFSNSRSEMNVSTLELGDSALYLCASSGRGGAKNIQYFGAGTRLSVL.

There are a few counts of this clonotype. The chain carries TRBV3-1 and TRBJ1-4; tentative D call: TRBD1 (5 bases). V lost 5 bases, J lost 5 bases, and 15 bases lay in between. This CDR3 is 15 amino acids long. Germline CDR1 LGHDT, CDR2 YNNKEL (reference sequence). This chain's CDR3 is CASSAADWGNEKLFF. The CDR3 DNA reads TGTGCCAGCAGCGCCGCGGATTGGGGGAATGAAAAACTGTTTTTT.

V and J are TRBV4-1 and TRBJ2-7; D is ambiguous. The CDR3 is 16 amino acids. Germline V gene sequence: CDR1 MGHRA, CDR2 YSYEKL. Trimming removed 2 bases from V and 0 bases from J, with 14 bases in between. CDR3 sequence: CASSQQGLSSSYEQYF. CDR3 DNA: TGCGCCAGCAGCCAACAAGGTCTCTCAAGCTCCTACGAGCAGTACTTC.

The V call is TRBV9, the J call TRBJ2-3; tentatively, D is TRBD2 (5 bases). Looked up from germline, CDR1 is SGDLS and CDR2 is YYNGEE. CDR3 length: 18 residues. V was trimmed by 3 bases and J by 2 bases, leaving 22 bases between them. The CDR3 loop reads CASSDKSSGVASTDTQYF. The CDR3 DNA sequence: TGTGCCAGCAGCGACAAATCCTCCGGGGTGGCGTCCACAGATACGCAGTATTTT.

This clonotype came up a few times. The rearrangement joins TRBV6-1 to TRBJ1-2; 11 bases agree with TRBD1. The germline V gene encodes CDR1 MNHNS and CDR2 SASEGT. This CDR3 is 18 amino acids long. V lost 6 bases to trimming and J lost 4 bases; unmatched junction nucleotides: 16. CDR3 DNA: TGTGCCAGCAGGGGGGACCGGGACAGGGGGGCCGACCCCTATGGCTACACCTTC. Protein product: CASRGDRDRGADPYGYTF.

This chain joins TRBV6-5 and TRBJ2-3, with D possibly matching TRBD2 (6 bases). Looked up from germline, CDR1 is MNHEY and CDR2 is SVGAGI. The V gene lost 6 bases and the J gene lost 2 bases, with 15 bases spanning the gap. The CDR3 runs to 15 residues. CDR3: CASRPGGTFTDTQYF. CDR3 nucleotides: TGTGCCAGCAGACCTGGAGGGACTTTCACAGATACGCAGTATTTT.

This chain uses TRBV5-1 with TRBJ2-3, with no clear D. Trimming removed 4 bases from V and 0 bases from J, with 9 bases in between. CDR1 SGHRS and CDR2 YFSETQ come from the germline V gene. The CDR3 is 14 residues long. CDR3 sequence: CASSIGGSTDTQYF. The DNA of the CDR3 is TGCGCCAGCAGCATCGGCGGTAGCACAGATACGCAGTATTTT.

The chain uses TRBV6-1 and TRBJ1-4; D may be TRBD1 (6 bases). CDR3 length equals 14 residues. The ends were cut back, 3 bases at V and 7 bases at J, with 12 bases in the middle. Germline V gene sequence: CDR1 MNHNS, CDR2 SASEGT. CDR3 region: CASSDTGSGEKLFF. In DNA form, the CDR3 reads TGTGCCAGCAGTGACACAGGGTCGGGTGAAAAACTGTTTTTT.

J is TRBJ2-7 and V is TRBV20-1; D unresolved. Per the germline V gene, CDR1 is DFQATT and CDR2 is SNEGSKA (reference sequence). There are 12 residues in the CDR3. Trimming took off 4 bases at V and 2 bases at J, with 9 bases between the two ends. The CDR3, as DNA: TGCAGTGCTACTTCGGCCGCCTACGAGCAGTACTTC. The encoded protein is CSATSAAYEQYF.

The chain employs TRBV11-2 and TRBJ1-6; tentatively, D is TRBD1 (6 bases). V dropped 6 bases and J dropped 14 bases, with 20 bases sitting between them. This CDR3 has 14 residues. Germline lookup yields CDR1 SGHAT and CDR2 FQNNGV. The CDR3 DNA sequence: TGTGCCAGCAGTACCTGGGACATTCTTCAGGCCCTCCACTTT. Protein: CASSTWDILQALHF.

This rearrangement joins TRBV7-2 to TRBJ2-5; no firm D call. This CDR3 spans 14 amino acids. Germline V CDR1 and CDR2: SGHTA, FQGNSA. V was cut by 5 bases and J by 2 bases, with 12 bases left in between. DNA of the CDR3: TGTGCCAGCAGCCCAAATCGGCAGCAAGAGACCCAGTACTTC. It encodes CASSPNRQQETQYF.

This chain connects TRBV12-3 or TRBV12-4 to TRBJ1-4; D is perhaps TRBD1 (5 bases). Trimming stripped 8 bases from V and 8 bases from J, with 12 bases between. The CDR3 contains 12 residues. The CDR3 reads CASSPGREKLFF. The CDR3 region has the DNA TGTGCCAGCTCCCCAGGGAGAGAAAAACTGTTTTTT.

This clonotype was counted a few times. The CDR3 coding sequence is TGTGCCAGCAGTTTAAGGGAGAGGCAGTACTTC. Translation: CASSLRERQYF. V usage is TRBV12-3 or TRBV12-4 and J usage is TRBJ2-7; D is perhaps TRBD2 (5 bases). The ends were cut back, 2 bases at V and 9 bases at J, with 8 bases in the middle. This CDR3 is 11 amino acids long.

The chain has TRBV7-9 and TRBJ2-6; D call uncertain. The germline V gene encodes CDR1 SEHNR and CDR2 FQNEAQ (reference sequence). V was cut by 3 bases and J by 6 bases, with 9 bases left in between. The CDR3 spans 14 residues. CDR3 region: CASSFVLEANVLTF. CDR3 in DNA: TGTGCCAGCAGCTTTGTCTTGGAGGCCAACGTCCTGACTTTC.

The genes are TRBV20-1 and TRBJ2-1; 8 nucleotides match TRBD1. Unmatched junction bases numbered 7, after V lost 2 bases and J lost 7 bases. Germline CDR1 and CDR2: DFQATT and SNEGSKA (reference sequence). The CDR3 has 14 amino acids. This chain's CDR3 is CSARPFRGQNEQFF. The CDR3 nucleotides are TGCAGTGCTAGACCTTTCAGGGGGCAAAATGAGCAGTTCTTC.

In DNA, the CDR3 is TGCAGTGCGAGCCAAACCCTGTCCTACGAGCAGTACTTC. It is translated as CSASQTLSYEQYF. The rearrangement uses TRBV20-1 and TRBJ2-7; D is ambiguous. V shed 6 bases and J shed 1 base, with 13 bases lying between them. This CDR3 is built from 13 residues. CDR1 is DFQATT, CDR2 SNEGSKA, per germline (reference sequence).

This clonotype was found a few times. CDR3 sequence (DNA): TGTGCCAGCAGCTTAGAAGTAAGACTAGCGGGGGACCAAGAGACCCAGTACTTC. It encodes CASSLEVRLAGDQETQYF. The rearrangement uses TRBV7-6 and TRBJ2-5, with 12 positions matching TRBD2. V trimming: 1 base; J trimming: 0 bases; junction bases outside the gene matches: 6. The germline CDR1 and CDR2 sequences are SGHVS and FNYEAQ. This CDR3 has 18 residues.

This clonotype was found a few times. The genes are TRBV10-3 and TRBJ2-5, with 7 nucleotides matching TRBD1. V lost 3 bases, J lost 3 bases, and 1 base stayed unmatched. The germline V gene encodes CDR1 ENHRY and CDR2 SYGVKD. There are 13 residues in the CDR3. This chain's CDR3 is CAISDQGEETQYF. DNA for the CDR3: TGTGCCATCAGTGACCAGGGGGAAGAGACCCAGTACTTC.

The chain joins TRBV4-2 to TRBJ1-5; D gene ambiguous. The germline V and J ends were trimmed by 3 bases and 4 bases, with 10 bases remaining between them. CDR3 size: 14 residues. The germline V gene encodes CDR1 LGHNA and CDR2 YNFKEQ. The CDR3: CASSQRGVNQPQHF. The CDR3 DNA is TGTGCCAGCAGCCAGCGAGGCGTAAATCAGCCCCAGCATTTT.

The chain combines TRBV12-3 or TRBV12-4 with TRBJ1-2, with TRBD1 matching over 7 bases. The V gene end was trimmed by 2 bases and the J gene end by 5 bases; junction bases not matched to a gene: 8. This CDR3 has 15 residues. CDR3 protein: CASSLPLGTAYGYTF. The CDR3 nucleotides read TGTGCCAGCAGTTTACCCCTCGGGACAGCGTATGGCTACACCTTC.

This clonotype has a single count. The chain joins TRBV28 to TRBJ2-3, with 7 bases fitting TRBD1. Germline CDR1 and CDR2: MDHEN and SYDVKM. The CDR3 consists of 16 residues. J was trimmed by 1 base and V by 8 bases; bases with no gene match: 12. CDR3 DNA sequence: TGTGCCAGCGCACATTGGACAGGAAGGGGCACAGATACGCAGTATTTT. Translating it yields CASAHWTGRGTDTQYF.

This clonotype was seen more than once but under ten times. This chain links TRBV20-1 with TRBJ2-3, with 13 bases aligning to TRBD2. The length of the CDR3 is 19 residues. CDR1 and CDR2 (germline): DFQATT, SNEGSKA (reference sequence). V was clipped by 0 bases and J by 1 base; unmatched bases: 10. CDR3 DNA sequence: TGCAGTGCTAGAGATCTCGGACTAGCGGGGGCCCCCGGCACAGATACGCAGTATTTT. Its translation: CSARDLGLAGAPGTDTQYF.

The chain joins TRBV5-1 to TRBJ2-3; D possibly corresponds to TRBD1 (5 bases). Germline V gene sequence: CDR1 SGHRS, CDR2 YFSETQ. Trimming removed 1 base from V and 1 base from J, with 16 bases in between. The CDR3 length is 17 residues. Here the CDR3 DNA reads TGCGCCAGCAGCTTGTTCCCAGGGATACCGCGCACAGATACGCAGTATTTT. Its protein product is CASSLFPGIPRTDTQYF. The complete variable domain, with remaining parts taken from reference TRBV5-1 and TRBJ2-3, reads KAGVTQTPRYLIKTRGQQVTLSCSPISGHRSVSWYQQTPGQGLQFLFEYFSETQRNKGNFPGRFSGRQFSNSRSEMNVSTLELGDSALYLCASSLFPGIPRTDTQYFGPGTRLTVL.

About this clonotype itself: An end of the junction differs from the germline gene, which may be a read error. J is TRBJ2-3 and V is TRBV20-1; no clear D gene. The CDR3 totals 14 residues. Germline CDR1 is DFQATT and CDR2 is SNEGSKA (reference sequence). The CDR3, as DNA: TGCAGTGCTAGAGTCCCCCGTAGCACAGATATGCAGTATTTT. Encoded protein: CSARVPRSTDMQYF.

The chain is built from TRBV12-3 or TRBV12-4 and TRBJ1-6; 7 bases map to TRBD1. The V and J ends lost 5 bases and 15 bases, in that order; junction bases with no gene match: 13. The CDR3 is 14 residues long. The CDR3 DNA sequence: TGTGCCAGCAGTACTCGGACAGGACTCCCCCACCTCCACTTT. Translation: CASSTRTGLPHLHF.